The next 9 T cell receptor beta chains were all read from a single sample in a study of shared clonotypes between healthy human individuals. Using immunoSEQ multiplex PCR, the repertoire was profiled, and TCRdb retains in-frame clones only, with some absent. The sample lists some 600,000 clones; approximately 96% were seen once. Naive CD8 populations comprised CD45RO-negative cells positively selected for CCR7, excluding terminally differentiated effector memory CD45RA+ cells. Material for sequencing was naive CD8+ T cells sorted from blood. The receptors here all came from a woman in her twenties or thirties in good health.

The chain joins TRBV4-2 to TRBJ1-3, with D hard to call. CDR1 LGHNA and CDR2 YNFKEQ come from the germline V gene. The CDR3 covers 19 residues. V gave up 0 bases and J gave up 4 bases, with 22 bases separating them. CDR3 in amino acids: CASSQDGPPDPGAGNTIYF. For the CDR3, the DNA is TGTGCCAGCAGCCAAGATGGACCCCCCGATCCGGGTGCAGGAAACACCATATATTTT.

Regarding this clone: Within the sample, other DNA sequences also encode this same CDR3. The rearrangement uses TRBV27 and TRBJ1-5; perhaps TRBD1 as D (5 bases). With 3 bases removed from V and 6 bases from J, the gap between germline ends came to 9 bases. Germline CDR1 reads MNHEY; CDR2 reads SMNVEV (reference sequence). The CDR3 is 13 amino acids. The DNA for the CDR3 is TGTGCCAGCAGTTTCGGGGCGGGTCAGCCCCAGCATTTT. Translated, it gives CASSFGAGQPQHF.

The chain employs TRBV7-2 and TRBJ1-5; D remains unclear. There are 14 residues in the CDR3. The V end lost 6 bases, the J end lost 0 bases, and 9 bases lay between the germline ends. The V gene's germline CDR1 is SGHTA and CDR2 FQGNSA. CDR3 DNA: TGTGCCAGCAGTCCACACGTTAGCAATCAGCCCCAGCATTTT. Translating gives CASSPHVSNQPQHF. Filled out from reference TRBV7-2 and TRBJ1-5, the complete variable domain reads GAGVSQSPSNKVTEKGKDVELRCDPISGHTALYWYRQSLGQGLEFLIYFQGNSAPDKSGLPSDRFSAERTGGSVSTLTIQRTQQEDSAVYLCASSPHVSNQPQHFGDGTRLSIL.

The V gene is TRBV7-9, the J gene TRBJ1-1; D perhaps matches TRBD1 (5 bases). Germline-derived CDR1 and CDR2 are SEHNR and FQNEAQ (reference sequence). The CDR3 runs to 14 residues. With 1 base removed from V and 6 bases from J, the gap between germline ends came to 12 bases. CDR3 coding DNA: TGTGCCAGCAGCTTAGGGGGACCCTTCGCTGAAGCTTTCTTT. Translated, it gives CASSLGGPFAEAFF.

V usage is TRBV6-1 and J usage is TRBJ1-5; TRBD1 agrees at 9 bases. This CDR3 has 16 amino acids. With 0 bases clipped from V and 3 bases from J, the junction kept 3 bases outside the gene matches. CDR1 and CDR2 from the germline V gene are MNHNS and SASEGT. CDR3 in amino acids: CASSEAGQGYNQPQHF. For the CDR3, the DNA is TGTGCCAGCAGTGAAGCCGGACAGGGGTACAATCAGCCCCAGCATTTT.

This chain uses TRBV19 with TRBJ2-7; possible D gene TRBD2, 5 bases. The V and J ends lost 1 base and 2 bases respectively, with 9 bases between them. This CDR3 is built from 14 residues. In germline, CDR1 is LNHDA, CDR2 SQIVND (reference sequence). The chain's CDR3 is CASSIGEQAYEQYF. In DNA, the CDR3 is TGTGCCAGTAGTATAGGGGAGCAGGCCTACGAGCAGTACTTC.

The chain is built from TRBV27 and TRBJ2-7; no firm D call. This CDR3 is 13 amino acids long. Per the germline V gene, CDR1 is MNHEY and CDR2 is SMNVEV (reference sequence). V was cut by 2 bases and J by 1 base, with 6 bases left in between. The DNA of the CDR3 is TGTGCCAGCAGTTTACACGGGTCCTACGAGCAGTACTTC. This codes for CASSLHGSYEQYF.

The chain recombines TRBV2 with TRBJ1-2, with D perhaps TRBD1 (5 bases). This CDR3 is 12 amino acids long. V gave up 8 bases and J gave up 2 bases, with 9 bases separating them. CDR1 is SNHLY and CDR2 is FYNNEI in the germline V gene. The CDR3: CASRAGNYGYTF. DNA for the CDR3: TGTGCCAGCCGGGCAGGGAACTATGGCTACACCTTC. The complete variable domain, with remaining parts taken from reference TRBV2 and TRBJ1-2, reads EPEVTQTPSHQVTQMGQEVILRCVPISNHLYFYWYRQILGQKVEFLVSFYNNEISEKSEIFDDQFSVERPDGSNFTLKIRSTKLEDSAMYFCASRAGNYGYTFGSGTRLTVV.

This chain joins TRBV9 and TRBJ1-1, with TRBD1 identical over 11 bases. The J segment lost 11 bases and the V segment lost 4 bases, leaving 7 bases of the junction unmatched. The CDR3 is 13 amino acids. Germline CDR1 SGDLS, CDR2 YYNGEE. The CDR3 loop is CASSYGQGAAAFF. In DNA form, the CDR3 reads TGTGCCAGCAGCTATGGACAGGGGGCGGCTGCTTTCTTT.